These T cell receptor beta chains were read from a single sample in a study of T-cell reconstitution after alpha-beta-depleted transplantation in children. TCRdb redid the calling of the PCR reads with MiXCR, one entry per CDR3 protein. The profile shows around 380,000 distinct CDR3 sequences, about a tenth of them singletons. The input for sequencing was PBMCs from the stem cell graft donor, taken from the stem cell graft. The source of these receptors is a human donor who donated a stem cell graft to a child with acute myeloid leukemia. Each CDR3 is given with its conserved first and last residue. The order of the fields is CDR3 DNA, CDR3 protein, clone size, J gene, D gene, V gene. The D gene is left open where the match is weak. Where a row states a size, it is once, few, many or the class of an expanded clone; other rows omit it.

CDR3 DNA: TGTGCCAGCAGCCAAGCGGACGGTTTCACCGGGGAGCTGTTTTTT
CDR3 protein: CASSQADGFTGELFF
clone size: NA
J gene: TRBJ2-2
D gene: NA
V gene: TRBV4-2

CDR3 DNA: TGTGCCAGCAGCTTAGGGGCTATCTACGAGCAGTACTTC
CDR3 protein: CASSLGAIYEQYF
clone size: NA
J gene: TRBJ2-7
D gene: NA
V gene: TRBV7-9

CDR3 DNA: TGTGCCAGCAGCCTTCGGACTAGCGGGGTATACAATGAGCAGTTCTTC
CDR3 protein: CASSLRTSGVYNEQFF
clone size: few
J gene: TRBJ2-1
D gene: TRBD2
V gene: TRBV9

CDR3 DNA: TGTGCCAGCAGCAAACACTCCGGGCCCTCCGCAGAGACCCAGTACTTC
CDR3 protein: CASSKHSGPSAETQYF
clone size: NA
J gene: TRBJ2-5
D gene: NA
V gene: TRBV7-9

CDR3 DNA: TGTGCCAGCAGCCCACAACAGACAGGGTGGACCGGGGAGCTGTTTTTT
CDR3 protein: CASSPQQTGWTGELFF
clone size: few
J gene: TRBJ2-2
D gene: TRBD1
V gene: TRBV6-1

CDR3 DNA: TGTGCCAGCAGCCAAGTATTGCAGGGCCCCTACAATGAGCAGTTCTTC
CDR3 protein: CASSQVLQGPYNEQFF
clone size: few
J gene: TRBJ2-1
D gene: NA
V gene: TRBV4-2

CDR3 DNA: TGCGCCAGCAGCCAAGGAGTAGCGGGAGGCCCCCCTCGGGGGACCCAGTACTTC
CDR3 protein: CASSQGVAGGPPRGTQYF
clone size: NA
J gene: TRBJ2-5
D gene: TRBD2
V gene: TRBV4-3

CDR3 DNA: TGTGCCAGCAGGCCAATACAGGGGACCCCCTACGAGCAGTACTTC
CDR3 protein: CASRPIQGTPYEQYF
clone size: few
J gene: TRBJ2-7
D gene: TRBD1
V gene: TRBV27

CDR3 DNA: TGTGCCAGCAGTTTCCGACAGGGGGAATATGGCTACACCTTC
CDR3 protein: CASSFRQGEYGYTF
clone size: few
J gene: TRBJ1-2
D gene: TRBD1
V gene: TRBV6-5

CDR3 DNA: TGCAGCTTTCGGGGTAGCGGAATCTACGAGCAGTACTTC
CDR3 protein: CSFRGSGIYEQYF
clone size: few
J gene: TRBJ2-7
D gene: NA
V gene: TRBV29-1

CDR3 DNA: TGTGCCAGCAGAACCCTAGGACGGATCACTGAAGCTTTCTTT
CDR3 protein: CASRTLGRITEAFF
clone size: many
J gene: TRBJ1-1
D gene: NA
V gene: TRBV6-2/TRBV6-3

CDR3 DNA: TGCGCCAGCGGTCCGGGAGAGACCTACAATGAGCAGTTCTTC
CDR3 protein: CASGPGETYNEQFF
clone size: few
J gene: TRBJ2-1
D gene: NA
V gene: TRBV5-1

CDR3 DNA: TGTGCCAGCAGTGGGAGGCGGGACTATGGCTACACCTTC
CDR3 protein: CASSGRRDYGYTF
clone size: many
J gene: TRBJ1-2
D gene: NA
V gene: TRBV25-1

CDR3 DNA: TGTGCCATCAGTGAGAGGACTAGCGGATACACCGGGGAGCTGTTTTTT
CDR3 protein: CAISERTSGYTGELFF
clone size: few
J gene: TRBJ2-2
D gene: TRBD2
V gene: TRBV10-3

CDR3 DNA: TGTGCCAGCAGAGAAGGACTAGCGAGCACAGATACGCAGTATTTT
CDR3 protein: CASREGLASTDTQYF
clone size: many
J gene: TRBJ2-3
D gene: TRBD2
V gene: TRBV7-2

CDR3 DNA: TGTGCCATCAGTGAGTCGACGGGTGGGGTTGGGTACGAGCAGTACTTC
CDR3 protein: CAISESTGGVGYEQYF
clone size: NA
J gene: TRBJ2-7
D gene: NA
V gene: TRBV10-3

CDR3 DNA: TGTGCCAGCAGCCCCGGACAGGGGACGCTTGTAGATACGCAGTATTTT
CDR3 protein: CASSPGQGTLVDTQYF
clone size: few
J gene: TRBJ2-3
D gene: TRBD1
V gene: TRBV7-2

CDR3 DNA: TGTGCCAGCAGTTCCCTGCAGGACACAACAGATACGCAGTATTTT
CDR3 protein: CASSSLQDTTDTQYF
clone size: NA
J gene: TRBJ2-3
D gene: NA
V gene: TRBV12-3/TRBV12-4

CDR3 DNA: TGTGCCAGCGTTGGCGGGAACTACGAGCAGTACTTC
CDR3 protein: CASVGGNYEQYF
clone size: NA
J gene: TRBJ2-7
D gene: NA
V gene: TRBV7-9

CDR3 DNA: TGTGCCAGCAGCCCCCCGTTCCCTATTCGCGCTTCCTACAATGAGCAGTTCTTC
CDR3 protein: CASSPPFPIRASYNEQFF
clone size: many
J gene: TRBJ2-1
D gene: NA
V gene: TRBV11-1

CDR3 DNA: TGCGCCAGCAGCTTGGATGGGGGCGCTGGGACATACGAGCAGTACTTC
CDR3 protein: CASSLDGGAGTYEQYF
clone size: NA
J gene: TRBJ2-7
D gene: NA
V gene: TRBV5-1

CDR3 DNA: TGCGCCAGCAGCCACTTGTCCCAGCGGGGGGGTTACAATGAGCAGTTCTTC
CDR3 protein: CASSHLSQRGGYNEQFF
clone size: NA
J gene: TRBJ2-1
D gene: TRBD2
V gene: TRBV4-3

CDR3 DNA: TGCAGTGCTCAGAAACTAGTCTACGGGGATACGCAGTATTTT
CDR3 protein: CSAQKLVYGDTQYF
clone size: few
J gene: TRBJ2-3
D gene: NA
V gene: TRBV20-1

CDR3 DNA: TGCAGTGCTACCCAGGGGTTTAGTGGCATTCAGTACTTC
CDR3 protein: CSATQGFSGIQYF
clone size: NA
J gene: TRBJ2-4
D gene: NA
V gene: TRBV20-1

CDR3 DNA: TGTGCCAGCGGGACTCAGATACGCAATGAGCAGTTCTTC
CDR3 protein: CASGTQIRNEQFF
clone size: NA
J gene: TRBJ2-1
D gene: NA
V gene: TRBV7-2

CDR3 DNA: TGCGCCAGCAGCGAACAGGGGGCCAACGTCCTGACTTTC
CDR3 protein: CASSEQGANVLTF
clone size: many
J gene: TRBJ2-6
D gene: NA
V gene: TRBV5-1

CDR3 DNA: TGTGCCAGCCTGCCGGGACTAGCGGGACGGAGCTCCTACAATGAGCAGTTCTTC
CDR3 protein: CASLPGLAGRSSYNEQFF
clone size: NA
J gene: TRBJ2-1
D gene: TRBD2
V gene: TRBV27

CDR3 DNA: TGCAGTGCTAGTAGGCGGGAGACTGAGCAGTTCTTC
CDR3 protein: CSASRRETEQFF
clone size: NA
J gene: TRBJ2-1
D gene: TRBD2
V gene: TRBV20-1

CDR3 DNA: TGCAGCGTTGAACGTCCTAGCGAAGACAATGAGCAGTTCTTC
CDR3 protein: CSVERPSEDNEQFF
clone size: few
J gene: TRBJ2-1
D gene: NA
V gene: TRBV29-1

CDR3 DNA: TGTGCCAGCAGTTTTAAGGTCTCTAGCGGGGGGTTGGCGTCCGGATACAATGAGCAGTTCTTC
CDR3 protein: CASSFKVSSGGLASGYNEQFF
clone size: few
J gene: TRBJ2-1
D gene: TRBD2
V gene: TRBV12-3/TRBV12-4

CDR3 DNA: TGTGCCAGCAGCCCCAACCCAACAGAGACCCAGTACTTC
CDR3 protein: CASSPNPTETQYF
clone size: many
J gene: TRBJ2-5
D gene: NA
V gene: TRBV7-8

CDR3 DNA: TGCGCCAGCAGCTTGGGGGAGCTCAACAATGAGCAGTTCTTC
CDR3 protein: CASSLGELNNEQFF
clone size: many
J gene: TRBJ2-1
D gene: NA
V gene: TRBV5-1

CDR3 DNA: TGCGCCAGCAGTGCCTCAGTGTCCGGGGAGCAGTTCTTC
CDR3 protein: CASSASVSGEQFF
clone size: many
J gene: TRBJ2-1
D gene: NA
V gene: TRBV10-1

CDR3 DNA: TGTGCCAGCAGTTACCTTCGACAAAGTGGCTACACCTTC
CDR3 protein: CASSYLRQSGYTF
clone size: NA
J gene: TRBJ1-2
D gene: NA
V gene: TRBV6-2/TRBV6-3

CDR3 DNA: TGTGCCAGCAGTCCAGAGGGGAATCAGCCCCAGCATTTT
CDR3 protein: CASSPEGNQPQHF
clone size: many
J gene: TRBJ1-5
D gene: NA
V gene: TRBV18

CDR3 DNA: TGTGCCAGCAGCTTTATGACTAGCGGGAGTGGGGATACGCAGTATTTT
CDR3 protein: CASSFMTSGSGDTQYF
clone size: few
J gene: TRBJ2-3
D gene: TRBD2
V gene: TRBV7-2

CDR3 DNA: TGTGCCAGCAGCCAAGATCAGAGGGAGACCCAGTACTTC
CDR3 protein: CASSQDQRETQYF
clone size: many
J gene: TRBJ2-5
D gene: NA
V gene: TRBV4-2

CDR3 DNA: TGCGCCAGCAGTCGAGCGGGGGGTTTCTACAATGAGCAGTTCTTC
CDR3 protein: CASSRAGGFYNEQFF
clone size: few
J gene: TRBJ2-1
D gene: TRBD2
V gene: TRBV10-2

CDR3 DNA: TGCGCCAGCAGTGAGTCGGGACAGGGGAACACCGGGGAGCTGTTTTTT
CDR3 protein: CASSESGQGNTGELFF
clone size: NA
J gene: TRBJ2-2
D gene: TRBD1
V gene: TRBV10-1

CDR3 DNA: TGTGCCAGCACATTGGGGGATCATAGCAATCAGCCCCAGCATTTT
CDR3 protein: CASTLGDHSNQPQHF
clone size: few
J gene: TRBJ1-5
D gene: NA
V gene: TRBV18

CDR3 DNA: TGCGCCAGCAGGGCGAACATGAACACTGAAGCTTTCTTT
CDR3 protein: CASRANMNTEAFF
clone size: many
J gene: TRBJ1-1
D gene: NA
V gene: TRBV5-1

CDR3 DNA: TGTGCCAGCAGCCAAGATCGAAGAAGGGGAAACTCTGGGGCCAACGTCCTGACTTTC
CDR3 protein: CASSQDRRRGNSGANVLTF
clone size: many
J gene: TRBJ2-6
D gene: NA
V gene: TRBV3-1

CDR3 DNA: TGTGCCACCAGTGATTCAGACAATGAGCAGTTCTTC
CDR3 protein: CATSDSDNEQFF
clone size: many
J gene: TRBJ2-1
D gene: NA
V gene: TRBV24-1

CDR3 DNA: TGTGCCAGCAGGGACACACTTTGGAATCAGCCCCAGCATTTT
CDR3 protein: CASRDTLWNQPQHF
clone size: few
J gene: TRBJ1-5
D gene: NA
V gene: TRBV6-1

CDR3 DNA: TGTGCCAGCAGCGTCCACAGGGGGCCAGATACGCAGTATTTT
CDR3 protein: CASSVHRGPDTQYF
clone size: few
J gene: TRBJ2-3
D gene: TRBD1
V gene: TRBV7-6

CDR3 DNA: TGTGCCAGCAGGCCGACAAGCACAGATACGCAGTATTTT
CDR3 protein: CASRPTSTDTQYF
clone size: few
J gene: TRBJ2-3
D gene: NA
V gene: TRBV6-1

CDR3 DNA: TGTGCCAGCAGCTTCCTCCCTAGCGGGAAAGGACTTGAGACCCAGTACTTC
CDR3 protein: CASSFLPSGKGLETQYF
clone size: NA
J gene: TRBJ2-5
D gene: TRBD2
V gene: TRBV11-2

CDR3 DNA: TGCAGTGCTCGCCGGAACCCGGACAGGGTGATGAGCAATCAGCCCCAGCATTTT
CDR3 protein: CSARRNPDRVMSNQPQHF
clone size: NA
J gene: TRBJ1-5
D gene: TRBD1
V gene: TRBV20-1

CDR3 DNA: TGTGCCACCTCAGGGGGCGATAGCACAGATACGCAGTATTTT
CDR3 protein: CATSGGDSTDTQYF
clone size: NA
J gene: TRBJ2-3
D gene: TRBD1
V gene: TRBV7-2

CDR3 DNA: TGTGCCAGCAGTCTAGGTCGGAGAGGTGAAGCTTTCTTT
CDR3 protein: CASSLGRRGEAFF
clone size: NA
J gene: TRBJ1-1
D gene: NA
V gene: TRBV6-1

CDR3 DNA: TGCAGTGCTAGAGGGTGGGACCAAGAGACCCAGTACTTC
CDR3 protein: CSARGWDQETQYF
clone size: few
J gene: TRBJ2-5
D gene: NA
V gene: TRBV20-1